These 22 T cell receptor beta chains came from one sample sequenced in a study of T cell responses to AZD1222 COVID-19 vaccine. The table came from immunoSEQ multiplex PCR; TCRdb's copy has only in-frame clones and leaves some out. The table has approximately 150,000 clones, roughly 87% seen once. This specimen was peripheral blood, taken 28 days after the second dose of the MenACWY control vaccine. These receptors were taken from an adult who received the MenACWY meningococcal vaccine as a control.

The chain recombines TRBV7-6 with TRBJ2-3; 7 bases fit TRBD2. In germline, CDR1 is SGHVS, CDR2 FNYEAQ. This CDR3 region has 14 residues. V gave up 0 bases and J gave up 4 bases; unmatched junction bases: 1. The CDR3 coding sequence is TGTGCCAGCAGCTTAGCTCGGGGGGCAGATACGCAGTATTTT. Translating gives CASSLARGADTQYF.

V and J are TRBV7-9 and TRBJ2-2, with unresolved D. The CDR3 extends over 14 amino acids. The V gene's germline CDR1 is SEHNR and CDR2 FQNEAQ (reference sequence). V lost 2 bases to trimming and J lost 5 bases, with 9 bases between them. The CDR3 spells CASSLPYGTGELFF. The CDR3 DNA is TGTGCCAGCAGCTTACCCTACGGGACCGGGGAGCTGTTTTTT.

V is TRBV5-1 and J is TRBJ2-7; TRBD1 aligns across 8 bases. The V gene end was trimmed by 5 bases and the J gene end by 4 bases; junction bases not matched to a gene: 8. There are 14 residues in the CDR3. CDR1 is SGHRS and CDR2 is YFSETQ in the germline V gene. The CDR3 reads CASRNGQGWYEQYF. Here the CDR3 DNA reads TGCGCCAGCAGAAACGGACAGGGATGGTACGAGCAGTACTTC.

The chain carries TRBV15 and TRBJ1-1; no definite D call. Looked up from germline, CDR1 is LNHNV and CDR2 is YYDKDF (reference sequence). V gave up 3 bases and J gave up 9 bases, with 14 bases separating them. CDR3 length equals 13 residues. CDR3 sequence reads: CATSRSGSAQAFF. DNA for the CDR3: TGTGCCACCAGCAGGAGCGGGTCAGCCCAAGCTTTCTTT.

The CDR3 sequence: CASNFDQWQETQYF. Written as DNA, the CDR3 is TGCGCCAGCAACTTTGATCAGTGGCAGGAGACCCAGTACTTC. The chain is built from TRBV5-1 and TRBJ2-5; D gene unclear. The CDR3 has 14 amino acids. CDR1 and CDR2 from the germline V gene are SGHRS and YFSETQ. The ends were cut back, 6 bases at V and 5 bases at J, with 17 bases in the middle.

The chain has TRBV5-6 and TRBJ2-3, with a tentative D call TRBD2 (6 bases). The CDR3 is 15 amino acids. Germline loops: CDR1 SGHDT, CDR2 YYEEEE. The V and J ends lost 0 bases and 1 base respectively, with 9 bases between them. The CDR3 is CASSLGGGGTDTQYF. The CDR3 DNA is TGTGCCAGCAGCTTGGGCGGAGGGGGCACAGATACGCAGTATTTT.

The V call is TRBV25-1, the J call TRBJ2-6; D is possibly TRBD1 or TRBD2 (5 bases each). The CDR3 is made up of 17 amino acids. Trimming removed 3 bases from V and 0 bases from J, with 12 bases in between. Per the germline V gene, CDR1 is MGHDK and CDR2 is SYGVNS. For the CDR3, the DNA is TGTGCCAGCAGTGAGGCCGGGGCCAGCTCTGGGGCCAACGTCCTGACTTTC. It translates to CASSEAGASSGANVLTF.

V gene TRBV5-1 combines with J gene TRBJ2-5; D unclear. Germline V gives CDR1 SGHRS, CDR2 YFSETQ. With 3 bases removed from V and 0 bases from J, the gap between germline ends came to 6 bases. The CDR3 is 13 residues long. CDR3 sequence reads: CASSSPYQETQYF. In nucleotides, the CDR3 is TGCGCCAGCAGCTCCCCGTACCAAGAGACCCAGTACTTC.

This chain joins TRBV6-5 and TRBJ2-7, with 7 bases identical to TRBD1. The CDR3 is 13 amino acids. CDR1 is MNHEY, CDR2 SVGAGI, per germline. V shed 6 bases and J 4 bases; nucleotides not matched to a gene: 6. CDR3 sequence reads: CASRVGGGYEQYF. The CDR3 coding sequence is TGTGCCAGCAGGGTAGGGGGCGGGTACGAGCAGTACTTC.

This clone occurred a few times. The chain combines TRBV6-2 or TRBV6-3 with TRBJ1-1; D ambiguous. This CDR3 has 13 amino acids. Per the germline V gene, CDR1 is MNHEY and CDR2 is SVGEGT. V lost 2 bases, J lost 1 base, and 5 bases lay in between. CDR3 DNA sequence: TGTGCCAGCAGTTACGCAGAGAACACTGAAGCTTTCTTT. Protein: CASSYAENTEAFF.

This chain uses TRBV6-5 with TRBJ2-3; D remains unclear. The ends were cut back, 0 bases at V and 5 bases at J, with 12 bases in the middle. The length of the CDR3 is 15 residues. CDR1 is MNHEY and CDR2 is SVGAGI in the germline V gene. This CDR3 is CASSYSRDLGDTQYF. As DNA, the CDR3 is TGTGCCAGCAGTTACTCTAGAGATTTGGGAGATACGCAGTATTTT.

The V and J genes are TRBV25-1 and TRBJ1-2; D ambiguous. The CDR3 is 14 amino acids. Trimming removed 2 bases from V and 3 bases from J, with 10 bases in between. CDR1 is MGHDK, CDR2 SYGVNS, per germline. For the CDR3, the DNA is TGTGCCAGCAGTGAACCTGGGGTGTACTATGGCTACACCTTC. Translating gives CASSEPGVYYGYTF.

Here the CDR3 DNA reads TGTGCCAGCACTTTGGGTGGGAACTATGGCTACACCTTC. Translating it yields CASTLGGNYGYTF. The rearrangement links TRBV9 to TRBJ1-2; D uncertain. V lost 6 bases to trimming and J lost 2 bases, with 11 bases between them. Looked up from germline, CDR1 is SGDLS and CDR2 is YYNGEE. This CDR3 spans 13 amino acids.

The chain combines TRBV29-1 with TRBJ2-7; 9 nucleotides align to TRBD2. The CDR3 totals 13 residues. Germline V CDR1 and CDR2: SQVTM, ANQGSEA. The J segment lost 3 bases and the V segment lost 5 bases, leaving 5 bases of the junction unmatched. In DNA, the CDR3 is TGCAGCGTTACAGGACTAGCGCGCTACGAGCAGTACTTC. Encoded protein: CSVTGLARYEQYF.

This chain joins TRBV7-6 and TRBJ1-4; D may be TRBD1 (6 bases). Deletions cut 6 bases from V and 5 bases from J, with 16 bases between. This CDR3 region has 15 residues. Germline CDR1 SGHVS, CDR2 FNYEAQ. The CDR3 nucleotides read TGTGCCAGCAGTCTATTACCGGACAGCAATGAAAAACTGTTTTTT. Amino acids: CASSLLPDSNEKLFF.

The CDR3 bases are TGTGCCTGGAGTCCCTCATCCGGGGCTGAAGCTTTCTTT. Translation: CAWSPSSGAEAFF. The V gene is TRBV30, the J gene TRBJ1-1, with D unclear. CDR3 length: 13 amino acids. Germline V gene sequence: CDR1 GTSNPN, CDR2 SVGIG (reference sequence). The V end was cut by 2 bases, the J end by 6 bases, with 13 bases between.

This clone was picked up one time. The chain couples TRBV2 to TRBJ1-5, with no clear D. V was cut by 4 bases and J by 0 bases, with 13 bases left in between. Per germline, CDR1 SNHLY and CDR2 FYNNEI. The length of the CDR3 is 16 residues. The CDR3 region has the DNA TGTGCCAGCAGTGGACCGAGGTCTTATAGCAATCAGCCCCAGCATTTT. Residues: CASSGPRSYSNQPQHF.

The genes are TRBV7-2 and TRBJ2-1, with D unclear. From germline, CDR1 is SGHTA and CDR2 FQGNSA. Trimming left V 4 bases short and J 6 bases short, with 7 bases between. The CDR3 runs to 12 residues. This CDR3 reads CASSSPPNEQFF. The CDR3 DNA follows: TGTGCCAGCAGCTCGCCCCCCAATGAGCAGTTCTTC.

V usage is TRBV10-3 and J usage is TRBJ1-1; perhaps TRBD1 as D (5 bases). The length of the CDR3 is 13 residues. The V end was cut by 6 bases, the J end by 11 bases, with 19 bases between. Germline V gives CDR1 ENHRY, CDR2 SYGVKD. CDR3 sequence: CAISTGTGEEAFF. In nucleotides, the CDR3 is TGTGCCATCAGCACCGGGACCGGGGAGGAGGCTTTCTTT.

The chain joins TRBV19 to TRBJ1-1; D perhaps matches TRBD1 (5 bases). Germline V gene lookup returns CDR1 LNHDA and CDR2 SQIVND (reference sequence). The CDR3 consists of 14 residues. V lost 6 bases to trimming and J lost 3 bases, with 14 bases between them. The CDR3 region has the DNA TGTGCCAGTAGGGATGCGGGGGTATACACTGAAGCTTTCTTT. Protein: CASRDAGVYTEAFF.

The CDR3 DNA is TGTGCCAGCAGCTTTACGGGCTTCACTGAAGCTTTCTTT. Translating it yields CASSFTGFTEAFF. The rearrangement links TRBV7-2 to TRBJ1-1; D remains ambiguous. Germline CDR1 is SGHTA and CDR2 is FQGNSA. The CDR3 has 13 residues. Trimming took 3 bases from V and 4 from J, leaving 9 bases between them.

V gene TRBV11-3 combines with J gene TRBJ2-1; 8 bases line up with TRBD2. Germline V gives CDR1 SGHNT, CDR2 YENEEA. This CDR3 spans 17 amino acids. V shed 6 bases, J shed 3 bases, and the junction held 13 bases outside the gene matches. CDR3 sequence reads: CASRRFPGGPNYNEQFF. The CDR3 nucleotides are TGTGCCAGCAGACGTTTTCCGGGAGGGCCGAACTACAATGAGCAGTTCTTC.